This T cell receptor beta chain is from a study of T-cell memory formation after mild COVID-19. From the 5' RACE reads, TCRdb called clonotypes with MiXCR, one entry per CDR3 protein. The data contain about 470,000 distinct CDR3 sequences, around a sixth of them singletons. V was pared by 6 bases and J by 5 bases, with 3 bases of the junction left unmatched. The CDR3 extends over 11 amino acids. Germline CDR1 DFQATT, CDR2 SNEGSKA (reference sequence). This clonotype was observed a handful of times. Its antigen remains unidentified. Study results and limitations: Researchers could not confirm that second-wave clones peaking on day 37 targeted SARS-CoV-2. Clones that contracted clustered mainly in CM and EM if CD4+ and in EMRA if CD8+.

The chain has TRBV20-1 and TRBJ1-1, with 7 bases fitting TRBD1. The origin of this receptor is an adult woman who had mild COVID-19 (a few samples of this study predate the infection). Cell type and time point are not known. Sequenced: PBMCs or a T cell subset sorted from them (not recorded which). In DNA form, the CDR3 reads TGCAGTGCCCTCAGGGGGACTGAAGCTTTCTTT. Translated: CSALRGTEAFF.